These 10 T cell receptor beta chains originate from one sample sequenced in a study of CD8 T cells in Susac syndrome. Reverse transcription of about 0.5 to 1 ug RNA was carried out with random hexamers. TCRdb reprocessed the immunoSEQ multiplex PCR reads via MiXCR and lists one record per CDR3 protein. The sample includes about 300,000 distinct CDR3 sequences, 90% to 95% of them seen just once. The material sequenced was CD4+ T cells from PBMCs. These TCRs come from a human donor with multiple sclerosis.

The chain employs TRBV11-2 and TRBJ1-2; 7 nucleotides match TRBD1. Germline trimming cut 6 bases from V and 6 bases from J; bases unmatched to any gene: 16. This CDR3 has 16 residues. Germline V gene sequence: CDR1 SGHAT, CDR2 FQNNGV. CDR3 loop: CASSLIKRRTGDGYTF. The CDR3 nucleotides read TGTGCCAGCAGTCTGATTAAGAGGCGTACAGGGGATGGCTACACCTTC. Full variable domain (remainder filled in from reference TRBV11-2 and TRBJ1-2): EAGVAQSPRYKIIEKRQSVAFWCNPISGHATLYWYQQILGQGPKLLIQFQNNGVVDDSQLPKDRFSAERLKGVDSTLKIQPAKLEDSAVYLCASSLIKRRTGDGYTFGSGTRLTVV.

The chain couples TRBV27 to TRBJ1-3; D not certain. This CDR3 has 18 amino acids. Germline V gene data show CDR1 as MNHEY and CDR2 as SMNVEV (reference sequence). Trimming took off 4 bases at V and 1 base at J, with 20 bases between the two ends. DNA for the CDR3: TGTGCCAGCAGTTACACCTCGCCCCTCGGCCGATCTGGAAACACCATATATTTT. This gives the protein CASSYTSPLGRSGNTIYF.

This clonotype was seen just once. The gene calls are TRBV15 and TRBJ1-2, with 9 bases that match TRBD1. Germline CDR1 is LNHNV and CDR2 is YYDKDF (reference sequence). V shed 8 bases, J shed 3 bases, and the junction held 19 bases outside the gene matches. The CDR3 is 18 residues long. The CDR3 sequence: CATRSAPRSGQGDYGYTF. The CDR3 DNA is TGTGCCACCCGATCTGCCCCCCGATCGGGACAGGGAGACTATGGCTACACCTTC.

This chain joins TRBV24-1 and TRBJ2-2; TRBD1 is a possible D gene (6 bases). Germline CDR1 and CDR2: KGHDR and SFDVKD. The CDR3 runs 16 residues. With 4 bases removed from V and 3 bases from J, the gap between germline ends came to 14 bases. The CDR3, as DNA: TGTGCCACCAGTGACCCCGGGACACATCACACCGGGGAGCTGTTTTTT. It encodes CATSDPGTHHTGELFF.

In DNA form, the CDR3 reads TGTGCCAGCTCACCGGAGGACAGGGATGTCCAGTTCTTC. Translated: CASSPEDRDVQFF. This chain connects TRBV18 to TRBJ2-1, with 8 positions matching TRBD1. This CDR3 spans 13 amino acids. Germline CDR1 and CDR2: KGHSH and LQKENI. Unmatched junction bases numbered 8, after V lost 3 bases and J lost 13 bases.

The chain combines TRBV7-6 with TRBJ2-3; 11 nucleotides agree with TRBD2. Unmatched junction bases numbered 3, after V lost 3 bases and J lost 1 base. Per the germline V gene, CDR1 is SGHVS and CDR2 is FNYEAQ. CDR3 size: 16 residues. The CDR3 nucleotides are TGTGCCAGCAGCTTCGAGACTAGCGGGGGCACAGATACGCAGTATTTT. Residues: CASSFETSGGTDTQYF.

The genes are TRBV29-1 and TRBJ2-1, with 10 bases that match TRBD2. After removal of 8 bases from V and 4 bases from J, the junction contained 8 bases not matched to a gene. This CDR3 has 14 residues. Germline CDR1 is SQVTM and CDR2 is ANQGSEA. In nucleotides, the CDR3 is TGCAGCTCGGACGGGACTAGCGTTTACAATGAGCAGTTCTTC. It is translated as CSSDGTSVYNEQFF.

This clonotype was recorded a few times. The V call is TRBV14, the J call TRBJ2-3; no reliable D call. Germline-derived CDR1 and CDR2 are SGHDN and FVKESK. Trimming took off 3 bases at V and 2 bases at J, with 0 bases between the two ends. The CDR3 totals 11 residues. CDR3 coding DNA: TGTGCCAGCAGCCACACAGATACGCAGTATTTT. Its translation is CASSHTDTQYF.

The chain carries TRBV19 and TRBJ2-2; 9 bases map to TRBD1. This CDR3 region has 13 residues. Germline trimming cut 8 bases from V and 8 bases from J; bases unmatched to any gene: 6. CDR1 and CDR2 (germline): LNHDA, SQIVND (reference sequence). The CDR3, as DNA: TGTGCCAGTCAAACAGGGGGCGGGGGGGAGCTGTTTTTT. Amino acid sequence: CASQTGGGGELFF.

This sequence joins TRBV7-9 and TRBJ2-2, with D unresolved. Trimming cost V 1 base and J 6 bases, with 9 bases left between them. The V gene's germline CDR1 is SEHNR and CDR2 FQNEAQ (reference sequence). The CDR3 is 14 amino acids. The chain's CDR3 is CASSLEVRSGELFF. CDR3 coding DNA: TGTGCCAGCAGCTTAGAGGTCCGATCCGGGGAGCTGTTTTTT.